This T cell receptor (beta chain) comes out of a study of blood T cell repertoires in COVID-19. Turning to the study itself: The United States, Italy and Spain provided the acute and convalescent COVID-19 samples.

The assay was immunoSEQ multiplex PCR, and TCRdb's table has in-frame clones only and misses some. This sample has 150,000 to 200,000 clones; approximately 80% occur once, and the top ten carry about 1.6%. V shed 11 bases and J 5 bases; nucleotides not matched to a gene: 13. Germline loops: CDR1 SNHLY, CDR2 FYNNEI. CDR3 size: 14 residues. This clone was seen only a few times. The receptor was isolated from a human donor in a cohort sampled during active COVID-19. The V gene is TRBV2, the J gene TRBJ2-5, with 8 bases fitting TRBD1. Sequencing was done on a sample of peripheral blood. In DNA, the CDR3 is TGTGCCTCCACCCTTGACAGGGGAACGGAGACCCAGTACTTC. Residues: CASTLDRGTETQYF.